This TCR beta chain was sequenced during a study of T cells in Graves' hyperthyroidism and ophthalmopathy. CDR1 is DFQATT and CDR2 is SNEGSKA in the germline V gene (reference sequence). The CDR3 sequence is 14 residues long. V was trimmed by 6 bases and J by 4 bases, leaving 16 bases between them. The investigators amplified TCR beta CDR3 regions from RNA transcripts. TCR CDR3 regions were first amplified by RT-PCR with HTBI primers. TCRdb re-called the multiplex PCR reads with MiXCR, one entry per CDR3 protein. The profile shows 500,000 to 600,000 distinct CDR3 sequences, just under 20% of them singletons.

The origin of this receptor is a man aged 40-49 years with Graves' ophthalmopathy. V and J are TRBV20-1 and TRBJ1-5; TRBD1 might be the D (5 bases). The sequenced sample consisted of blood. CDR3 in DNA: TGCAGTGCCAGTTTCCGGGGCGCGAATCAGCCCCAGCATTTT. Protein: CSASFRGANQPQHF.